The text below deals with one T cell receptor (beta chain). Its specificity is unknown. Only in-frame clones appear in the TCRdb table, and some are missing; sequencing was by immunoSEQ multiplex PCR. Of 300,000 to 350,000 clones detected, about nine tenths appear once; the ten largest clones hold around 5.8%. These data belong to a study of Ad26.COV2.S vaccination and SARS-CoV-2 variants. General study findings and limits: Vaccinees showed greater spike-specific TCR breadth than placebo recipients. Overall T cell responses may have been underestimated by the analyses of TCR breadth and depth.

The treatment was: roughly 20 received Ad26.COV2.S at low or high dose, single or two shots; 5 received placebo; per-sample allocation not given. Sampling was done on day 63 after the first vaccine or placebo injection. Looked up from germline, CDR1 is MDHEN and CDR2 is SYDVKM. The CDR3 consists of 13 residues. Deletions cut 2 bases from V and 2 bases from J, with 7 bases between. This specimen was peripheral blood, taken in a trial of Ad26.COV2.S vaccine versus placebo. The source is a person between 18 and 65 years old who received the Ad26.COV2.S COVID-19 vaccine or a placebo. The chain recombines TRBV28 with TRBJ2-7; D uncertain. CDR3 DNA sequence: TGTGCCAGCAGTTTAATAAGTACCTACGAGCAGTACTTC. As protein: CASSLISTYEQYF. Complete variable domain (other parts from reference TRBV28 and TRBJ2-7): DVKVTQSSRYLVKRTGEKVFLECVQDMDHENMFWYRQDPGLGLRLIYFSYDVKMKEKGDIPEGYSVSREKKERFSLILESASTNQTSMYLCASSLISTYEQYFGPGTRLTVT.